The T cell receptor (beta chain) under discussion was sequenced for a study of blood T cell repertoires in COVID-19. Study context: Samples came from the United States, Italy and Spain, spanning acute and convalescent COVID-19. PBMCs, B-cell-depleted T cells, or T cells provided the cDNA or gDNA that made up the material.

The germline gives CDR1 LGHNA, CDR2 YNFKEQ. The CDR3 length is 14 residues. Trimming took 4 bases from V and 9 from J, leaving 16 bases between them. This clone was recorded once. Seattle patients were enrolled while actively infected and followed longitudinally. Under the authors' procedure: Estimates of nucleated cell counts were drawn from the amplification of reference gene primers. Some clones are missing from TCRdb's copy, which holds only in-frame ones; the method was immunoSEQ multiplex PCR. The V and J calls and clone size are taken from that table; D and trimming were inferred from the DNA. The sample shows roughly 70,000 clones, 91% of them seen only once.

The material sequenced was peripheral blood. The sequence came from a man in his forties or fifties with COVID-19, enrolled during active disease. This chain uses TRBV4-2 with TRBJ2-1, with a weak D call TRBD2 (5 bases). For the CDR3, the DNA is TGTGCCAGCAGCCCCCCGGACGATGCGGGTGAGCAGTTCTTC. The encoded protein is CASSPPDDAGEQFF.